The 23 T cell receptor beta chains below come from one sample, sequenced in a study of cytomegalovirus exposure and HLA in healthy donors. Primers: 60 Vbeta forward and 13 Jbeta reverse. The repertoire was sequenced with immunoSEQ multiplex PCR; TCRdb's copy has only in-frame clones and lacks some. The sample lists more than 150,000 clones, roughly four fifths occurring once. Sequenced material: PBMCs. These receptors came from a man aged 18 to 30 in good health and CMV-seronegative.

Written as DNA, the CDR3 is TGTGCCAGCAGCTTTCGACAGGGCTCCTACGAGCAGTACTTC. Amino acids: CASSFRQGSYEQYF. The chain is built from TRBV7-2 and TRBJ2-7, with 7 nucleotides matching TRBD1. CDR1 is SGHTA, CDR2 FQGNSA, per germline. J gave up 0 bases and V 3 bases, and 2 bases lay outside the gene matches. The CDR3 contains 14 residues.

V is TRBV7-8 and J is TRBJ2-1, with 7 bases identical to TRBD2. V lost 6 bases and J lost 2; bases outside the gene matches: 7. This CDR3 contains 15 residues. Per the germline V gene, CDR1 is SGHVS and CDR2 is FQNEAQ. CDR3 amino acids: CASSQTGGAYNEQFF. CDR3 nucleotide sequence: TGTGCCAGCAGTCAAACTGGGGGGGCCTACAATGAGCAGTTCTTC.

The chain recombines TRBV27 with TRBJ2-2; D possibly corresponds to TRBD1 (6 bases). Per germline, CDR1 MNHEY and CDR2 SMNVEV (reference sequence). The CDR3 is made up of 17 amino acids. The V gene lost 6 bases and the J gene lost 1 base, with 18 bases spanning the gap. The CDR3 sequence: CASSSTGTLRNTGELFF. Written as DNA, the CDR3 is TGTGCCAGCAGCTCAACCGGGACACTCCGGAACACCGGGGAGCTGTTTTTT.

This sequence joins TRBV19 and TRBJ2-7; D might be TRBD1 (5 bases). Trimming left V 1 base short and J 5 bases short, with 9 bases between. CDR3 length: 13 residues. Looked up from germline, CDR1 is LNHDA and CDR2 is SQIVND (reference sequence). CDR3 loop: CASSIAGNNEQYF. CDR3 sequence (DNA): TGTGCCAGTAGTATAGCAGGGAACAACGAGCAGTACTTC.

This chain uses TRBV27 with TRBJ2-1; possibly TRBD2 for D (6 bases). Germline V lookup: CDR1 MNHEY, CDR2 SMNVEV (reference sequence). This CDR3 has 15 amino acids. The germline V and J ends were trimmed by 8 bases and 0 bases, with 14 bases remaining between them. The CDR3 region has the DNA TGTGCCAGCCGCCGAGGAGGGAGCTCCTACAATGAGCAGTTCTTC. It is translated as CASRRGGSSYNEQFF.

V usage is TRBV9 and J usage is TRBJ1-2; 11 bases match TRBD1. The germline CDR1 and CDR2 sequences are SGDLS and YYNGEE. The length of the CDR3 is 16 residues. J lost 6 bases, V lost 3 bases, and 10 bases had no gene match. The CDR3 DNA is TGTGCCAGCAGCGCCTCTCCGGGACAGGGGGTTCATGGCTACACCTTC. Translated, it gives CASSASPGQGVHGYTF.

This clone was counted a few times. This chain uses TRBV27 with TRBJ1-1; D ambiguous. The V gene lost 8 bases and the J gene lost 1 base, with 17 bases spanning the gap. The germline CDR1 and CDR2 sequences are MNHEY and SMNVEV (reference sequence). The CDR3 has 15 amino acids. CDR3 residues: CASLVIIAGNTEAFF. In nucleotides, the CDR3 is TGTGCCAGCCTCGTCATTATAGCGGGGAACACTGAAGCTTTCTTT.

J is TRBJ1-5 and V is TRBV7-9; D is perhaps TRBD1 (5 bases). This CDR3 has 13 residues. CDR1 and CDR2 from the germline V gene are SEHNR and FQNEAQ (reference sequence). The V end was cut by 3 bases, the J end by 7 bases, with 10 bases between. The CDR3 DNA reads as TGTGCCAGCAGCTTGGGGGAGGGGCAGCCCCAGCATTTT. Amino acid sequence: CASSLGEGQPQHF.

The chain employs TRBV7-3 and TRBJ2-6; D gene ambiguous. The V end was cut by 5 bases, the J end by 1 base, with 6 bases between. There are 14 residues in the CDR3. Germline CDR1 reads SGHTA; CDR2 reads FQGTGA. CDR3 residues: CASSPQSGANVLTF. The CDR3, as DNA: TGTGCCAGCAGCCCACAATCTGGGGCCAACGTCCTGACTTTC. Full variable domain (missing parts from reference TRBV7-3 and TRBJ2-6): GAGVSQTPSNKVTEKGKYVELRCDPISGHTALYWYRQSLGQGPEFLIYFQGTGAADDSGLPNDRFFAVRPEGSVSTLKIQRTERGDSAVYLCASSPQSGANVLTFGAGSRLTVL.

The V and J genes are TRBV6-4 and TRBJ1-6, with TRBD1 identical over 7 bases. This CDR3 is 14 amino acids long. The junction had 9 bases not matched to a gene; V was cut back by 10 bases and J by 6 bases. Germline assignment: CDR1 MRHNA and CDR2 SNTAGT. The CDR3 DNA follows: TGTGCCATCCCTCACCGGGACAGTAATTCACCCCTCCACTTT. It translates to CAIPHRDSNSPLHF.

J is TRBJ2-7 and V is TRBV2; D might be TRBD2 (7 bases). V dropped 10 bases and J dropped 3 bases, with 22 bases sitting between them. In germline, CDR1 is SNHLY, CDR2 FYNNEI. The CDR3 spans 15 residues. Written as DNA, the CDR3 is TGTGCCAACCGTGGGGGGGCCTCTGAGGGCTACGAGCAGTACTTC. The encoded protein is CANRGGASEGYEQYF.

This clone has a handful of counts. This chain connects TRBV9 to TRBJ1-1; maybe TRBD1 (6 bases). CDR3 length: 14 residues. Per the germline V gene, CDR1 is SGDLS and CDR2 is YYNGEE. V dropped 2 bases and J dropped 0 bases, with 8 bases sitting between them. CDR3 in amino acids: CASSVRQVNTEAFF. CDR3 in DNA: TGTGCCAGCAGCGTCAGACAGGTGAACACTGAAGCTTTCTTT.

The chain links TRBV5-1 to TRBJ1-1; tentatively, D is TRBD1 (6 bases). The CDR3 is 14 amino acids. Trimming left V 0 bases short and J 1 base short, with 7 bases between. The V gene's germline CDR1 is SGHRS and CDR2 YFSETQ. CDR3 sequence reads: CASSLETGNTEAFF. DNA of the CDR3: TGCGCCAGCAGCTTGGAGACAGGGAACACTGAAGCTTTCTTT.

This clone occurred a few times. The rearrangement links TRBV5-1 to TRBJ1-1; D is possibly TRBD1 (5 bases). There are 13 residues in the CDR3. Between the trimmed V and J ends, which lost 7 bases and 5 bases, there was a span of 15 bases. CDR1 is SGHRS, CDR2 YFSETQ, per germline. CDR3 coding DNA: TGCGCCAGCGGTCCCGAGGGGAGGACTGAAGCTTTCTTT. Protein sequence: CASGPEGRTEAFF.

The CDR3: CASSEFQAGKLREQYF. In DNA form, the CDR3 reads TGCGCCAGCAGTGAGTTTCAAGCGGGGAAACTACGCGAGCAGTACTTC. The V gene is TRBV10-2, the J gene TRBJ2-7, with 7 positions matching TRBD2. The CDR3 covers 16 residues. The trim removed 1 base at V and 6 bases at J, leaving 12 bases unmatched. From germline, CDR1 is WSHSY and CDR2 SAAADI.

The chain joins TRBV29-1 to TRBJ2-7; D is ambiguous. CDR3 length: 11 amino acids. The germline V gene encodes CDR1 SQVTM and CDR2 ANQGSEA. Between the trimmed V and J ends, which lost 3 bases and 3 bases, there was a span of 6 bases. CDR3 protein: CSVENSYEQYF. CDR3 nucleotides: TGCAGCGTTGAGAATAGCTACGAGCAGTACTTC.

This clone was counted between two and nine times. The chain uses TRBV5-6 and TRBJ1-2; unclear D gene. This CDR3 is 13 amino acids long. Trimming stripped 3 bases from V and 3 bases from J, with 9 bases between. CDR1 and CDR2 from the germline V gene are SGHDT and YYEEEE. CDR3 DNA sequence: TGTGCCAGCAGCTCTCAGGCGCACTATGGCTACACCTTC. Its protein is CASSSQAHYGYTF.

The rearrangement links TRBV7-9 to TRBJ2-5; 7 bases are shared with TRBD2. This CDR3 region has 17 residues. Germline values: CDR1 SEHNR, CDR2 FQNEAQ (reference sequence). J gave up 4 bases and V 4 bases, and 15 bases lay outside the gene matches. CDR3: CASSSLKLAGVRETQYF. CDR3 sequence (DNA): TGTGCCAGCAGCTCCCTCAAGTTGGCGGGAGTTCGAGAGACCCAGTACTTC. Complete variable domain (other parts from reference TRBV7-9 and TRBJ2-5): DTGVSQNPRHKITKRGQNVTFRCDPISEHNRLYWYRQTLGQGPEFLTYFQNEAQLEKSRLLSDRFSAERPKGSFSTLEIQRTEQGDSAMYLCASSSLKLAGVRETQYFGPGTRLLVL.

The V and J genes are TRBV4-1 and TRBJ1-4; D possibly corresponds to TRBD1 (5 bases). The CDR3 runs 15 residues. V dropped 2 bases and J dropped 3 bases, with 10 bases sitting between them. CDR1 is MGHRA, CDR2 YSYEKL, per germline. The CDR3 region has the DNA TGCGCCAGCAGCCAAACGGGGGGAGCTAATGAAAAACTGTTTTTT. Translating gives CASSQTGGANEKLFF.

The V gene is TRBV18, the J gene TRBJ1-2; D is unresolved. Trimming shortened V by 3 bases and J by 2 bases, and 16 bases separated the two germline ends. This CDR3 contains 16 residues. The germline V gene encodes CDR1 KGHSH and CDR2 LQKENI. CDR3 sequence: CASSPDGSTTNYGYTF. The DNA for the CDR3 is TGTGCCAGCTCACCCGACGGGTCGACTACAAACTATGGCTACACCTTC.

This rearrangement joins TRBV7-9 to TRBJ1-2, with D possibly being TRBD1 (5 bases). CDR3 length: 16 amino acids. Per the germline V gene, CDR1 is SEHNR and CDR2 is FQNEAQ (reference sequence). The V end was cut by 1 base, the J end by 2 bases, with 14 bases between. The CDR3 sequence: CASSLVGYRRNYGYTF. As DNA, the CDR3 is TGTGCCAGCAGCTTAGTGGGGTACAGGCGGAACTATGGCTACACCTTC.

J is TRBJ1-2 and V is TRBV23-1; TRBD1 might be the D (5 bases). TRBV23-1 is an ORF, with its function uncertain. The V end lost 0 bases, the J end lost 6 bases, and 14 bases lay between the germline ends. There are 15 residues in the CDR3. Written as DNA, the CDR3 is TGCGCCAGCAGTCAATCGGGGGGTTTAAGTAATGGCTACACCTTC. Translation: CASSQSGGLSNGYTF.

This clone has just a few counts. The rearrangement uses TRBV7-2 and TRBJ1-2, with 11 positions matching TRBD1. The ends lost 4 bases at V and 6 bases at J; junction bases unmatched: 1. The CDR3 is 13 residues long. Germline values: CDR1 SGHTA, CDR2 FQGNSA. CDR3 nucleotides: TGTGCCAGCAGCTGGGGACAGGGGGATGGCTACACCTTC. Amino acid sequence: CASSWGQGDGYTF.